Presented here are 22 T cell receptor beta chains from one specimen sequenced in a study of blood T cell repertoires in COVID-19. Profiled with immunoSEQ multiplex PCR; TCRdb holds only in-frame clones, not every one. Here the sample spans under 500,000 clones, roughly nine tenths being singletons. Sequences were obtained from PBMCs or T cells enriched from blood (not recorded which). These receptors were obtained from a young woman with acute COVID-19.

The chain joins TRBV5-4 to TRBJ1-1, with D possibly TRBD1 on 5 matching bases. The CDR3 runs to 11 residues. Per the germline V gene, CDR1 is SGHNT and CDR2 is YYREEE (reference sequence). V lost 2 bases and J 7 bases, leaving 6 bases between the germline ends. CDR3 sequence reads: CASSFRGEAFF. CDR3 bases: TGTGCCAGCAGCTTTAGGGGTGAAGCTTTCTTT.

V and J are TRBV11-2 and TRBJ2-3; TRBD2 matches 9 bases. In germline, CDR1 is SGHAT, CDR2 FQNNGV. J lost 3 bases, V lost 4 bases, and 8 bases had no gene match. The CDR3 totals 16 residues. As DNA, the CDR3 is TGTGCCAGCAGCTATATTAGCGGGAGTGGGACAGATACGCAGTATTTT. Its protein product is CASSYISGSGTDTQYF.

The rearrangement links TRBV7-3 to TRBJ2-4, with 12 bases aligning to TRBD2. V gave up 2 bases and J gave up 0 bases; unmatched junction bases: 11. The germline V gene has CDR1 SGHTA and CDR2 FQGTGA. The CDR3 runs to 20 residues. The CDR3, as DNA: TGTGCCAGCAGCTTACGTGGGGCTAGCGGGGGGGCCGGAGCCAAAAACATTCAGTACTTC. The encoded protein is CASSLRGASGGAGAKNIQYF.

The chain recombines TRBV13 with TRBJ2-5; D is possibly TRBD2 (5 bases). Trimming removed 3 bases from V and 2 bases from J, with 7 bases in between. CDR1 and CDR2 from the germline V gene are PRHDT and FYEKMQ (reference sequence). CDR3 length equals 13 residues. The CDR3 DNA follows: TGTGCCAGCAGCTTCGGGAATCAAGAGACCCAGTACTTC. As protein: CASSFGNQETQYF.

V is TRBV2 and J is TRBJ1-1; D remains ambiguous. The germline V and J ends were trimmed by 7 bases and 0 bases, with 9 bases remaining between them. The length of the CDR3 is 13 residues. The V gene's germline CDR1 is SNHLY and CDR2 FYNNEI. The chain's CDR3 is CASTAGLNTEAFF. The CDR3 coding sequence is TGTGCCAGCACGGCGGGCCTGAACACTGAAGCTTTCTTT.

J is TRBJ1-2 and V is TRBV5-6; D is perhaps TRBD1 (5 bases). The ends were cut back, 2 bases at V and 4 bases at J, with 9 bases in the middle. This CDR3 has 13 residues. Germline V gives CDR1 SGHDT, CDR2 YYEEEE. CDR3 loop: CASSFGAAYGYTF. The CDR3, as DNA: TGTGCCAGCAGCTTTGGGGCCGCCTATGGCTACACCTTC.

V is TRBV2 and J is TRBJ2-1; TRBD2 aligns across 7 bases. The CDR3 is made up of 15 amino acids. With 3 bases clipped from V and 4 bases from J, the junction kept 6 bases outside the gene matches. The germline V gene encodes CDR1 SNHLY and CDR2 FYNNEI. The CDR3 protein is CASSDRRGTYNEQFF. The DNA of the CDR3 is TGTGCCAGCAGTGACCGGCGGGGGACTTACAATGAGCAGTTCTTC.

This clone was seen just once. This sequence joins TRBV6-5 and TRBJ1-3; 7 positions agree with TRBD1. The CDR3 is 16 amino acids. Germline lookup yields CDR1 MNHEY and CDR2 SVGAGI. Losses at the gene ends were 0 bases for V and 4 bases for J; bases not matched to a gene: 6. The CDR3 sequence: CASSYSQTGMGNTIYF. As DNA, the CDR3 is TGTGCCAGCAGTTACTCGCAGACAGGGATGGGAAACACCATATATTTT.

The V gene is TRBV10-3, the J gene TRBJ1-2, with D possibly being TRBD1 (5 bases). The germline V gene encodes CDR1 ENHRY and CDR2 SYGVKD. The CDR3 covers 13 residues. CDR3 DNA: TGTGCAGGAAGCGGGGCAACTAACTATGGCTACACCTTC. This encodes CAGSGATNYGYTF.

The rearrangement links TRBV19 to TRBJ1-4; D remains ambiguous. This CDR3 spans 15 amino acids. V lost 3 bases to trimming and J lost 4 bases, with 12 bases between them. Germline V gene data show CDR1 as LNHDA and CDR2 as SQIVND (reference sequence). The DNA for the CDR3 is TGTGCCAGTAGTATGGGAGGTAGATTTAATGAAAAACTGTTTTTT. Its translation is CASSMGGRFNEKLFF.

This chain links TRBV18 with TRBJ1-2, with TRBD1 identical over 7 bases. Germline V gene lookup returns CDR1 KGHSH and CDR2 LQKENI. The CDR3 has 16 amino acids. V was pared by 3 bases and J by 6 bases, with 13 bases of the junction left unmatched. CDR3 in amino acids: CASSPRMGTDTDGYTF. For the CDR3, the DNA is TGTGCCAGCTCACCCAGAATGGGGACAGACACTGATGGCTACACCTTC.

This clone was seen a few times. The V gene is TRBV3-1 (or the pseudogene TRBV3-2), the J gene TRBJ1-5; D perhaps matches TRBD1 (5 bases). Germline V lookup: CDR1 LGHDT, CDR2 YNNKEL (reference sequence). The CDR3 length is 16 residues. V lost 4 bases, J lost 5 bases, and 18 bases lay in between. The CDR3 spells CASSPSGPGRDQPQHF. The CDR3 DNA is TGTGCCAGCAGCCCTAGTGGGCCAGGGAGGGATCAGCCCCAGCATTTT.

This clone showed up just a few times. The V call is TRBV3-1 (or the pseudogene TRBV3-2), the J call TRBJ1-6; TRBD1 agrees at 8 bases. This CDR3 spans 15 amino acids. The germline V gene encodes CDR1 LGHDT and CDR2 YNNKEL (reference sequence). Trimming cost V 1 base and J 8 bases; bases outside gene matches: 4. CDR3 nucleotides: TGTGCCAGCAGCCAAGTAGGGACAGGAGATTCACCCCTCCACTTT. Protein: CASSQVGTGDSPLHF.

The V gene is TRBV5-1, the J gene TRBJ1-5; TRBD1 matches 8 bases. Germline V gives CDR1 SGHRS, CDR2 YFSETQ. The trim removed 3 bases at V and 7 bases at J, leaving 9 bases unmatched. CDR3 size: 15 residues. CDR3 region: CASSSSGQGRQPQHF. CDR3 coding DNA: TGCGCCAGCAGCTCCTCTGGACAGGGCAGGCAGCCCCAGCATTTT.

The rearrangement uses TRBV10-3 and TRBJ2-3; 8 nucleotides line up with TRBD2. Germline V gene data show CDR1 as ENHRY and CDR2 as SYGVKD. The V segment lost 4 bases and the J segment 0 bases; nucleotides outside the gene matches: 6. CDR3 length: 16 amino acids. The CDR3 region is CAISVTSGPSTDTQYF. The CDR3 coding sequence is TGTGCCATCAGTGTTACTAGCGGTCCTAGCACAGATACGCAGTATTTT.

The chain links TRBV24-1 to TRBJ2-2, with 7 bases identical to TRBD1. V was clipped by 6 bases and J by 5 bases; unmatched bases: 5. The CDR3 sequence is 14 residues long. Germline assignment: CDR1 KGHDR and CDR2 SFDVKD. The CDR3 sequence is CATSTGVGTGELFF. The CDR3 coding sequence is TGTGCCACCAGTACAGGGGTCGGGACCGGGGAGCTGTTTTTT.

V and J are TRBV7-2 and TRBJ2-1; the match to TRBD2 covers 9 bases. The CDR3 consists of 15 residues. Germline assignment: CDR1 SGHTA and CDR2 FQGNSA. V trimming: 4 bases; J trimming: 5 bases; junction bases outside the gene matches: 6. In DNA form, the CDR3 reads TGTGCCAGCAGCTGGGTAGCGGGAGCCCACAATGAGCAGTTCTTC. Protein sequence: CASSWVAGAHNEQFF.

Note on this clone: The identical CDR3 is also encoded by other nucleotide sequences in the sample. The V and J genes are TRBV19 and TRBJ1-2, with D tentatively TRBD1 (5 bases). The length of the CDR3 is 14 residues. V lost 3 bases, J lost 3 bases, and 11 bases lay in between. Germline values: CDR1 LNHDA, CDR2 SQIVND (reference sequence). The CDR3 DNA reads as TGTGCCAGTAGTATTCAGGGTAATGACTATGGCTACACCTTC. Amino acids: CASSIQGNDYGYTF.

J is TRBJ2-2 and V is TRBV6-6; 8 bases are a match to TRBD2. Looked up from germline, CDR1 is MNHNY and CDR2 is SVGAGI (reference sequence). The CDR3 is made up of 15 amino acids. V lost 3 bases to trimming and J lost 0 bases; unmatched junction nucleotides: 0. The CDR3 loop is CASSYSGANTGELFF. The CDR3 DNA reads TGTGCCAGCAGTTATAGCGGGGCGAACACCGGGGAGCTGTTTTTT.

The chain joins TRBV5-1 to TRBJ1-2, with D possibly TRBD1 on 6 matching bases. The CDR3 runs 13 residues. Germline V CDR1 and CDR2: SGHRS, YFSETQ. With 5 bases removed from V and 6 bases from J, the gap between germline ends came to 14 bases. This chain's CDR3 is CASRSDYRDGYTF. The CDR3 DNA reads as TGCGCCAGCAGATCTGACTACAGGGATGGCTACACCTTC. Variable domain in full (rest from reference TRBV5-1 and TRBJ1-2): KAGVTQTPRYLIKTRGQQVTLSCSPISGHRSVSWYQQTPGQGLQFLFEYFSETQRNKGNFPGRFSGRQFSNSRSEMNVSTLELGDSALYLCASRSDYRDGYTFGSGTRLTVV.

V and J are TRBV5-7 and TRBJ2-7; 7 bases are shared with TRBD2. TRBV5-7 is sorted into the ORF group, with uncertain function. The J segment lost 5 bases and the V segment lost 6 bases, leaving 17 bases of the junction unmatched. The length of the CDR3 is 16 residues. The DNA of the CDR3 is TGTGCCAGCACCCAAAGGTTATGGCGGGGGAGCCACGAGCAGTACTTC. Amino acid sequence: CASTQRLWRGSHEQYF.

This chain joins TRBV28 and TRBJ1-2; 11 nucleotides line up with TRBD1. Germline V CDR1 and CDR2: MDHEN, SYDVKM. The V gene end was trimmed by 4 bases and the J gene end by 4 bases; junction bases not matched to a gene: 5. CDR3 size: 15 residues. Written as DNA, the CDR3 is TGTGCCAGCAGTTCGGGACAGGGGGTCGTCTATGGCTACACCTTC. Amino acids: CASSSGQGVVYGYTF.